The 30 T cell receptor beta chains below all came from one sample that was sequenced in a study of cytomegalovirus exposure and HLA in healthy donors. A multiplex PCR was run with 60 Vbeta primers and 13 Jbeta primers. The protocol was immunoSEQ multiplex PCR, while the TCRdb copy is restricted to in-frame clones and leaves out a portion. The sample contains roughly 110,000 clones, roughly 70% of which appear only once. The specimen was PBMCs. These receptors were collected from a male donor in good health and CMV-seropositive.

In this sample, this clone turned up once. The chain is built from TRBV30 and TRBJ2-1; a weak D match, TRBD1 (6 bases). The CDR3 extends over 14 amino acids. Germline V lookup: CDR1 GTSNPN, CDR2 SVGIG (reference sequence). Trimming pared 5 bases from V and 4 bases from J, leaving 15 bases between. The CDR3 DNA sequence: TGTGCCTGGGGGACAAGCTTTAGTTACAATGAGCAGTTCTTC. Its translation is CAWGTSFSYNEQFF.

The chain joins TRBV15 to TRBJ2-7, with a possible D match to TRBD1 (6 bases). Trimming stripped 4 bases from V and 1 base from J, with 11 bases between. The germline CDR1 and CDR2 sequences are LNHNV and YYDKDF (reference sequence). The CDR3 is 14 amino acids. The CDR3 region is CATSTTGFSYEQYF. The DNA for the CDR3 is TGTGCCACCAGCACGACAGGTTTTTCCTACGAGCAGTACTTC.

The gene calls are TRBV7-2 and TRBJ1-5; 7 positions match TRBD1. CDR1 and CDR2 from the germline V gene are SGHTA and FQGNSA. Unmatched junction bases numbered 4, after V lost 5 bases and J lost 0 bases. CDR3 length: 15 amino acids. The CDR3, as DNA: TGTGCCAGCAGCCGACAGGGAAATAGCAATCAGCCCCAGCATTTT. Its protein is CASSRQGNSNQPQHF.

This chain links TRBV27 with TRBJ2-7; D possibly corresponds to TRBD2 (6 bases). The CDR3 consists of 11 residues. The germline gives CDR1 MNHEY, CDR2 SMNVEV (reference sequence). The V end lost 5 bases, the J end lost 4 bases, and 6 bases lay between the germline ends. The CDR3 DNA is TGTGCCAGCAGTGGGGGGTACGAGCAGTACTTC. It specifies CASSGGYEQYF.

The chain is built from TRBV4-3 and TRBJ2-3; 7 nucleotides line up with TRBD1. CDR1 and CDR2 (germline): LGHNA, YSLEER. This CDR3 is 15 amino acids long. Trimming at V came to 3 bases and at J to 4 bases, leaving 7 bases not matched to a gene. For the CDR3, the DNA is TGCGCCAGCAGCCACCAGACAGGGTTGGCAGATACGCAGTATTTT. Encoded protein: CASSHQTGLADTQYF.

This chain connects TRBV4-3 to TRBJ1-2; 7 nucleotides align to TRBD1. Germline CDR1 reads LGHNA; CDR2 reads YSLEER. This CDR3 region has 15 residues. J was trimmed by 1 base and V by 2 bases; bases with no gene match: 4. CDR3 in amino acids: CASSQLGQDNYGYTF. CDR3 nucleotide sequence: TGCGCCAGCAGCCAACTCGGACAGGATAACTATGGCTACACCTTC.

CDR3 region: CAWSGGLAGVEQYF. The CDR3 bases are TGTGCCTGGAGTGGAGGACTAGCGGGAGTCGAGCAGTACTTC. This chain joins TRBV30 and TRBJ2-7; 13 bases agree with TRBD2. Germline V gene lookup returns CDR1 GTSNPN and CDR2 SVGIG (reference sequence). This CDR3 is 14 amino acids long. V was clipped by 1 base and J by 6 bases; unmatched bases: 3.

The chain's CDR3 is CASSPQTGVLPGELFF. For the CDR3, the DNA is TGTGCCAGCAGCCCTCAGACAGGGGTTCTTCCCGGGGAGCTGTTTTTT. The V gene is TRBV9, the J gene TRBJ2-2, with 8 positions matching TRBD1. Germline V gene sequence: CDR1 SGDLS, CDR2 YYNGEE. The V segment lost 4 bases and the J segment 6 bases; nucleotides outside the gene matches: 11. This CDR3 spans 16 amino acids.

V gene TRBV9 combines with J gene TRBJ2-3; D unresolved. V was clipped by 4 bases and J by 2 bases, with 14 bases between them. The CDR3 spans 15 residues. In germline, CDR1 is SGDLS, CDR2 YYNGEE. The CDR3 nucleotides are TGTGCCAGCAGCTTGTGGAGCAGCGTCACAGATACGCAGTATTTT. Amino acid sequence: CASSLWSSVTDTQYF.

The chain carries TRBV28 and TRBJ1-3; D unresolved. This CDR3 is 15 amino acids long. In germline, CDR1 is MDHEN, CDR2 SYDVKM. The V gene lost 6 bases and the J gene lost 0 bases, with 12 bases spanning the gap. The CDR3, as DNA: TGTGCCAGCAGCTCCGCGAGGTTCTCTGGAAACACCATATATTTT. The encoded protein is CASSSARFSGNTIYF.

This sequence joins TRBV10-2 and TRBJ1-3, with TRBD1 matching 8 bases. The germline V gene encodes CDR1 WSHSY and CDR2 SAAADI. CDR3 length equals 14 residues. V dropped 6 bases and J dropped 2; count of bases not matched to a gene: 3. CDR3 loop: CASRKDRAGNTIYF. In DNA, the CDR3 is TGCGCCAGCAGGAAGGACAGGGCTGGAAACACCATATATTTT.

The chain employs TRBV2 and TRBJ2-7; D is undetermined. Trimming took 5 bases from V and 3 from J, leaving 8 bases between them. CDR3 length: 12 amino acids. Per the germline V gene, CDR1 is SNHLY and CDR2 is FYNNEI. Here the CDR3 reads CASSILIYEQYF. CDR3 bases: TGTGCCAGCAGTATCTTAATCTACGAGCAGTACTTC.

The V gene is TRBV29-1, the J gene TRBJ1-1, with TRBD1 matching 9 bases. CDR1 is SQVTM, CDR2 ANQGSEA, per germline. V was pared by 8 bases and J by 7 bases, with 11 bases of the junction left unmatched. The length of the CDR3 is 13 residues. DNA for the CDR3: TGCAGCATAGAGAAGGACAGGGGCAGTGAAGCTTTCTTT. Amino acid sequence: CSIEKDRGSEAFF.

The CDR3 DNA reads TGTGCCAGCAGCCTTAAGAGCGGGGATGGCACAGATACGCAGTATTTT. It specifies CASSLKSGDGTDTQYF. This chain uses TRBV9 with TRBJ2-3; 7 bases line up with TRBD2. The length of the CDR3 is 16 residues. The trim removed 4 bases at V and 1 base at J, leaving 9 bases unmatched. CDR1 SGDLS and CDR2 YYNGEE come from the germline V gene.

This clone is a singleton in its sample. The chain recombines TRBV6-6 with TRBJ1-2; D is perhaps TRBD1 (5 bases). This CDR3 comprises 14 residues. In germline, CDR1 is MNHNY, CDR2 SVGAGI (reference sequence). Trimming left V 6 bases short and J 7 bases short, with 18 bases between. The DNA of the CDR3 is TGTGCCAGCAGCCAGATGGCAGGGTTGGGTGGCTACACCTTC. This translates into CASSQMAGLGGYTF.

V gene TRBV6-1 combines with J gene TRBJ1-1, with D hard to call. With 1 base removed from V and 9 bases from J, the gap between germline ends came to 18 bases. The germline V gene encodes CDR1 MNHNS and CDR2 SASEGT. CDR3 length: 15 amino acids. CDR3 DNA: TGTGCCAGCAGTGAAGGAGCGGTGGGGAGCGATAAAGCTTTCTTT. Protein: CASSEGAVGSDKAFF.

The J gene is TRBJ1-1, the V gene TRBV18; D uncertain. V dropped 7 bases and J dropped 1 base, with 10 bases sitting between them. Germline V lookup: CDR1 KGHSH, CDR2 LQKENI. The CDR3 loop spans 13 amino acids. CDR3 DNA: TGTGCCAGCTTCCAACTGCAGAACACTGAAGCTTTCTTT. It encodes CASFQLQNTEAFF.

The CDR3 nucleotides read TGTGCCAGTAGTATAGCAGGGGTGGCCTACGAGCAGTACTTC. The encoded protein is CASSIAGVAYEQYF. The chain employs TRBV19 and TRBJ2-7; D might be TRBD1 (6 bases). V shed 1 base and J shed 2 bases, with 9 bases lying between them. The CDR3 is made up of 14 amino acids. The germline V gene encodes CDR1 LNHDA and CDR2 SQIVND (reference sequence).

CDR3 region: CASIPPTGYEQYF. The CDR3 DNA is TGTGCCAGCATCCCCCCTACAGGGTACGAGCAGTACTTC. The V call is TRBV6-6, the J call TRBJ2-7, with D perhaps TRBD1 (6 bases). The CDR3 runs to 13 residues. Trimming removed 7 bases at V and 4 bases at J, with 14 bases between. Germline assignment: CDR1 MNHNY and CDR2 SVGAGI (reference sequence).

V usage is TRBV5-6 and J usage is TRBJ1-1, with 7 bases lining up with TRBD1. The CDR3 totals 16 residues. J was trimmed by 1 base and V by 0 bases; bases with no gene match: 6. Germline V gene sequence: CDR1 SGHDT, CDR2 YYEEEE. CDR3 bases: TGTGCCAGCAGCTTGGTCGGGGGACAGACGAACACTGAAGCTTTCTTT. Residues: CASSLVGGQTNTEAFF.

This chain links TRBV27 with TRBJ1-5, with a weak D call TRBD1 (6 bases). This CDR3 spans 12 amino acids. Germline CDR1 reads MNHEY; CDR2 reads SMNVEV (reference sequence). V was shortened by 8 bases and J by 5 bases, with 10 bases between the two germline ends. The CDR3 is CASGHRDQPQHF. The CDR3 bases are TGTGCCAGCGGGCACAGGGATCAGCCCCAGCATTTT.

The chain's CDR3 is CASSPLDEQFF. The CDR3 nucleotides are TGTGCCAGCTCACCACTAGATGAGCAGTTCTTC. The chain has TRBV18 and TRBJ2-1; D gene unclear. The CDR3 runs 11 residues. Per the germline V gene, CDR1 is KGHSH and CDR2 is LQKENI. V lost 1 base, J lost 8 bases, and 3 bases lay in between.

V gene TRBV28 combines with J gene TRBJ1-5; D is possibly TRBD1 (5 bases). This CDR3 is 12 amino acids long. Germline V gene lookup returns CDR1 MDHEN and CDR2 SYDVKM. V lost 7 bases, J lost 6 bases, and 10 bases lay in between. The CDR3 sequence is CASTGNSQPQHF. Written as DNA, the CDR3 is TGTGCCAGCACAGGGAACAGTCAGCCCCAGCATTTT.

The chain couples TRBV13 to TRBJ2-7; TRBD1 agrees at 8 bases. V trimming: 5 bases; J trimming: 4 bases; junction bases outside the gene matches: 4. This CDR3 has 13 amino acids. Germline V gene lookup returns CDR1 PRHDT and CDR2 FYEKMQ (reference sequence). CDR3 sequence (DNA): TGTGCCAGCAGCCCCACAGGGGGATACGAGCAGTACTTC. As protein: CASSPTGGYEQYF. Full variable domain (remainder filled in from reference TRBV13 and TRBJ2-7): AAGVIQSPRHLIKEKRETATLKCYPIPRHDTVYWYQQGPGQDPQFLISFYEKMQSDKGSIPDRFSAQQFSDYHSELNMSSLELGDSALYFCASSPTGGYEQYFGPGTRLTVT.

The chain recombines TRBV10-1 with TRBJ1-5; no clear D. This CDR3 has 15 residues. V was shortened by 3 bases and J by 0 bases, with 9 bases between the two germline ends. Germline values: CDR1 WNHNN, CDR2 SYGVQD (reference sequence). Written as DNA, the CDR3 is TGCGCCAGCAGTGATGGTGAGCTTAGCAATCAGCCCCAGCATTTT. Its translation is CASSDGELSNQPQHF.

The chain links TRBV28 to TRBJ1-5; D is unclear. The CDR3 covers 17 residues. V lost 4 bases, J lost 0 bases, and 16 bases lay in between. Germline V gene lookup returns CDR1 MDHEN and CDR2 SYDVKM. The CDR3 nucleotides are TGTGCCAGCAGTTCCTATGGACTGAGACCTAGCAATCAGCCCCAGCATTTT. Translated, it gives CASSSYGLRPSNQPQHF.

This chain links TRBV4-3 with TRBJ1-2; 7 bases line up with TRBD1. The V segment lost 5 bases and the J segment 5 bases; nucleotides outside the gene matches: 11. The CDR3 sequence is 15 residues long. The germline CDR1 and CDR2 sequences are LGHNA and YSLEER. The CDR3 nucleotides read TGCGCCAGCAGCGAACGCCGGGACAGCTCATATGGCTACACCTTC. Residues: CASSERRDSSYGYTF.

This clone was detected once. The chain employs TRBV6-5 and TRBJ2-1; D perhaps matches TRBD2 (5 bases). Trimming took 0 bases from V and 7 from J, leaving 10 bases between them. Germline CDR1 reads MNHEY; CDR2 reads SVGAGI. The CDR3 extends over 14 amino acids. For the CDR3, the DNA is TGTGCCAGCAGTTACTCAGGCCGAGGGAATGAGCAGTTCTTC. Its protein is CASSYSGRGNEQFF.

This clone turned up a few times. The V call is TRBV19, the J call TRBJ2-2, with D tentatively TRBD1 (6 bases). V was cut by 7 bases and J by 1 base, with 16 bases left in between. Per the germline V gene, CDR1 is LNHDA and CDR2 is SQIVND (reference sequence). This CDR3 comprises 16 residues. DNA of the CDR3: TGTGCCAGTACCCAGACTTGGGGGCAGAACACCGGGGAGCTGTTTTTT. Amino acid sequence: CASTQTWGQNTGELFF.

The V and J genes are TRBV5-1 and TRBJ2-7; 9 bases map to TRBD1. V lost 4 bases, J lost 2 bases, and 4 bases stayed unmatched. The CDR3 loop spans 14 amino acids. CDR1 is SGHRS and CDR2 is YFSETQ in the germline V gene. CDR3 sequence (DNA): TGCGCCAGCAGCGGGACAGGGTTCACCTACGAGCAGTACTTC. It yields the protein CASSGTGFTYEQYF.